The clone carrying this T cell receptor (beta chain) showed up just a few times. The source of the sample is a study of T cells after yellow fever vaccination. From the 5' RACE reads, TCRdb called clonotypes with MiXCR, one entry per CDR3 protein. The sample has around 590,000 distinct CDR3 sequences; approximately 13% are singletons. This CDR3 contains 15 residues. Per germline, CDR1 LNHNV and CDR2 YYDKDF (reference sequence). V was clipped by 5 bases and J by 4 bases, with 16 bases between them. This receptor was obtained from a man aged 25 to 40 who received the YFV17D yellow fever vaccine. Sequences were derived from PBMCs, sampled on the day of the yellow fever booster vaccination. The gene calls are TRBV15 and TRBJ2-3; D gene uncertain. For the CDR3, the DNA is TGTGCCACCAGCGCTTCGGGCGTCAATCCAGATACGCAGTATTTT. This sequence encodes CATSASGVNPDTQYF.